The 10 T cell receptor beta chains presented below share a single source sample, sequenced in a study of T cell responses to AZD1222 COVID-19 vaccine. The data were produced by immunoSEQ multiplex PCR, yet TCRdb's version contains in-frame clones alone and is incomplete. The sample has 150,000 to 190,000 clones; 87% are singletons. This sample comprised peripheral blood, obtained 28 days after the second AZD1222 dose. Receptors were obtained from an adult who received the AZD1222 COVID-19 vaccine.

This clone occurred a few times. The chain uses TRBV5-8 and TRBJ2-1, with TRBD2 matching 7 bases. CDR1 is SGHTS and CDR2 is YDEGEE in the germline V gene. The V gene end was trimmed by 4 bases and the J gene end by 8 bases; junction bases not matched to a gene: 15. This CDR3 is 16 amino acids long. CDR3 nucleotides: TGTGCCAGCAGCAGGGGCGGAGCGGGGAGGCGGGATGAGCAGTTCTTC. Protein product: CASSRGGAGRRDEQFF. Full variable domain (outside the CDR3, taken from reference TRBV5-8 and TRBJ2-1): EAGVTQSPTHLIKTRGQQATLRCSPISGHTSVYWYQQALGLGLQFLLWYDEGEERNRGNFPPRFSGRQFPNYSSELNVNALELEDSALYLCASSRGGAGRRDEQFFGPGTRLTVL.

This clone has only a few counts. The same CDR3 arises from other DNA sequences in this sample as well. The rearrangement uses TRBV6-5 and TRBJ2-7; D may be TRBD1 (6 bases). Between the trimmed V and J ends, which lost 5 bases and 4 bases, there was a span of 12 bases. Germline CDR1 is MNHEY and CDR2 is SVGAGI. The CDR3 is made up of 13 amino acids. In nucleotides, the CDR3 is TGTGCCAGCAGTCCAGGGACAACTTACGAGCAGTACTTC. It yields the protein CASSPGTTYEQYF.

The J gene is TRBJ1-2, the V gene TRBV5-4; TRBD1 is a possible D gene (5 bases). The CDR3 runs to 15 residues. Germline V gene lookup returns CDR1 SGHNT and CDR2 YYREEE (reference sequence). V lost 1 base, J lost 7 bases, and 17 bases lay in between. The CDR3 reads CASSLFGYAGTGYTF. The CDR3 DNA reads TGTGCCAGCAGCTTGTTCGGGTATGCGGGGACTGGCTACACCTTC.

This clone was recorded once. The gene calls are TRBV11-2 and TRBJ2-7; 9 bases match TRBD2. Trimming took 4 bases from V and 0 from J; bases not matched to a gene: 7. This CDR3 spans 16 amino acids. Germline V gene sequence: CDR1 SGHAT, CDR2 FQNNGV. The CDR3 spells CASSSPYSGSSYEQYF. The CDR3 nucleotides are TGTGCCAGCAGCTCCCCTTATAGCGGGAGCTCCTACGAGCAGTACTTC.

Here the CDR3 reads CAWSVYDSTFF. In DNA form, the CDR3 reads TGTGCCTGGAGTGTATACGACTCCACTTTCTTT. V usage is TRBV30 and J usage is TRBJ1-1; D call uncertain. V was shortened by 0 bases and J by 12 bases, with 11 bases between the two germline ends. The CDR3 sequence is 11 residues long. The germline CDR1 and CDR2 sequences are GTSNPN and SVGIG (reference sequence).

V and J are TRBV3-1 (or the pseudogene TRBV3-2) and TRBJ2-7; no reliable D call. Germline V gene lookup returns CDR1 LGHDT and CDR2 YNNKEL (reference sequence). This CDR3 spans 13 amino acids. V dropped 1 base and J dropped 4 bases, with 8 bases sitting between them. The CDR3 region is CASSQGPSYEQYF. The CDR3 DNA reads TGTGCCAGCAGCCAAGGCCCCTCTTACGAGCAGTACTTC.

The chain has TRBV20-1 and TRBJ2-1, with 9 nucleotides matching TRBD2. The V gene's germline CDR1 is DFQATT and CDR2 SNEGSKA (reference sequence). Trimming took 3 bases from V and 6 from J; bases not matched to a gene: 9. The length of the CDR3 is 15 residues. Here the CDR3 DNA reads TGCAGTGCTAGTAGGGCGGGAGGGAGGTCCAATGAGCAGTTCTTC. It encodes CSASRAGGRSNEQFF.

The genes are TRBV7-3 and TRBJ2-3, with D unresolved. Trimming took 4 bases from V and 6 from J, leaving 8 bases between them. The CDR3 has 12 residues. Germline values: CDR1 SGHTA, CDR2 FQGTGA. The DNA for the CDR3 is TGTGCCAGCAGCTCCGATGCGGATACGCAGTATTTT. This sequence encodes CASSSDADTQYF.

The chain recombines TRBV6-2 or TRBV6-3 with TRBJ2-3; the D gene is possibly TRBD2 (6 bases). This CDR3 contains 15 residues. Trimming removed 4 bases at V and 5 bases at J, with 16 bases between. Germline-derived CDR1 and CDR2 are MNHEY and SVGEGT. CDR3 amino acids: CASSSGLLGGDTQYF. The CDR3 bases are TGTGCCAGCAGTTCCGGACTATTAGGAGGAGATACGCAGTATTTT.

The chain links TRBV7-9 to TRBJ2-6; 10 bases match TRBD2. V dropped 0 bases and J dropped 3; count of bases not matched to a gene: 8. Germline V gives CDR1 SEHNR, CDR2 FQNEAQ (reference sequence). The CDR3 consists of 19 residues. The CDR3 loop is CASSLAALAGVDGANVLTF. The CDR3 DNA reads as TGTGCCAGCAGCTTAGCTGCGCTAGCGGGAGTAGATGGGGCCAACGTCCTGACTTTC.